The 30 T cell receptor beta chains reported below all come from one sample, sequenced in a study of shared clonotypes between healthy human individuals. Sequencing used immunoSEQ multiplex PCR; TCRdb keeps in-frame clones, though not all of them. This table has about 380,000 clones, 96% appearing once. The sequenced material came from memory CD8+ T cells sorted from blood. Subset here: CD45RO+ cells pooled with CCR7-negative TemRA cells. These receptors were taken from a man aged 25 to 45 in good health.

The CDR3 region has the DNA TGTGCCAGCAGCTTGGACAGGGGTGAGCTACTGGATGAAAAACTGTTTTTT. Translating gives CASSLDRGELLDEKLFF. The V and J genes are TRBV5-7 and TRBJ1-4, with 7 positions matching TRBD1. TRBV5-7 is an open reading frame whose function is uncertain. V shed 0 bases and J 6 bases; nucleotides not matched to a gene: 11. This CDR3 has 17 amino acids.

This clone was detected once. The rearrangement joins TRBV4-1 to TRBJ1-2; D may be TRBD1 (6 bases). V was pared by 1 base and J by 7 bases, with 16 bases between. The CDR3 consists of 15 residues. Germline V CDR1 and CDR2: MGHRA, YSYEKL. As DNA, the CDR3 is TGCGCCAGCAGCCAAGTGGCAGGGGCGGTAGGTGGCTACACCTTC. Translating it yields CASSQVAGAVGGYTF.

V is TRBV19 and J is TRBJ2-1, with 8 nucleotides matching TRBD1. In germline, CDR1 is LNHDA, CDR2 SQIVND (reference sequence). This CDR3 region has 16 residues. V lost 4 bases and J lost 5; bases outside the gene matches: 10. In DNA form, the CDR3 reads TGTGCCAGTAGTACTACAGGGGGTCAAATCCACAATGAGCAGTTCTTC. It codes for CASSTTGGQIHNEQFF.

The rearrangement links TRBV18 to TRBJ2-3; D might be TRBD1 (5 bases). The CDR3 is 16 amino acids. The V gene lost 6 bases and the J gene lost 0 bases, with 16 bases spanning the gap. The germline V gene encodes CDR1 KGHSH and CDR2 LQKENI. CDR3 in DNA: TGTGCCAGCTCCCGACTCATGGGGCGCAGCACAGATACGCAGTATTTT. Translation gives CASSRLMGRSTDTQYF.

This clone is a singleton in its sample. The genes are TRBV7-8 and TRBJ2-5; D remains unclear. The CDR3 runs 13 residues. The ends were cut back, 3 bases at V and 4 bases at J, with 9 bases in the middle. Germline V gives CDR1 SGHVS, CDR2 FQNEAQ. As DNA, the CDR3 is TGTGCCAGCAGCTTGATATCTCGAGAGACCCAGTACTTC. As protein: CASSLISRETQYF.

This clone was recorded once. This chain links TRBV29-1 with TRBJ2-1; 10 bases line up with TRBD2. CDR1 and CDR2 (germline): SQVTM, ANQGSEA. V was clipped by 7 bases and J by 0 bases; unmatched bases: 15. The CDR3 spans 18 residues. The CDR3 sequence: CSAFLRVSGRASYNEQFF. CDR3 in DNA: TGCAGCGCCTTTCTGAGGGTAAGCGGGAGGGCCTCCTACAATGAGCAGTTCTTC.

The J gene is TRBJ2-2, the V gene TRBV5-6; 7 nucleotides align to TRBD2. The CDR3 is 16 residues long. Germline assignment: CDR1 SGHDT and CDR2 YYEEEE. J lost 1 base, V lost 0 bases, and 3 bases had no gene match. The CDR3 DNA sequence: TGTGCCAGCAGCTTGGCGCCTAGCGGGAACACCGGGGAGCTGTTTTTT. Its protein product is CASSLAPSGNTGELFF. Looking up the rest from reference TRBV5-6 and TRBJ2-2 gives the full variable domain: DAGVTQSPTHLIKTRGQQVTLRCSPKSGHDTVSWYQQALGQGPQFIFQYYEEEERQRGNFPDRFSGHQFPNYSSELNVNALLLGDSALYLCASSLAPSGNTGELFFGEGSRLTVL.

The chain employs TRBV6-5 and TRBJ2-7; D is unresolved. The V and J ends lost 5 bases and 5 bases respectively, with 13 bases between them. This CDR3 is 13 amino acids long. Germline CDR1 and CDR2: MNHEY and SVGAGI. In nucleotides, the CDR3 is TGTGCCAGCAGTGCCACCTGGACCCACGAGCAGTACTTC. Translated: CASSATWTHEQYF.

This chain connects TRBV7-2 to TRBJ2-7, with D tentatively TRBD1 (5 bases). The germline V and J ends were trimmed by 2 bases and 3 bases, with 14 bases remaining between them. Germline CDR1 and CDR2: SGHTA and FQGNSA. The CDR3 sequence is 15 residues long. The CDR3 loop is CASSLRPGQFYEQYF. Written as DNA, the CDR3 is TGTGCCAGCAGCTTAAGGCCTGGACAATTCTACGAGCAGTACTTC.

CDR3 region: CASSLKSQPGVGYTF. The CDR3, as DNA: TGTGCCAGCAGCTTAAAATCACAACCCGGGGTTGGCTACACCTTC. This sequence joins TRBV7-2 and TRBJ1-2; D not resolved. The V and J ends lost 2 bases and 7 bases respectively, with 17 bases between them. The CDR3 covers 15 residues. Germline V gives CDR1 SGHTA, CDR2 FQGNSA.

The V and J genes are TRBV7-9 and TRBJ2-2, with no clear D. V shed 1 base and J shed 5 bases, with 5 bases lying between them. The length of the CDR3 is 13 residues. Germline V lookup: CDR1 SEHNR, CDR2 FQNEAQ (reference sequence). The DNA for the CDR3 is TGTGCCAGCAGCTTAGGACGGACCGGGGAGCTGTTTTTT. Its protein product is CASSLGRTGELFF.

This clone was counted a single time. V is TRBV28 and J is TRBJ2-2; 9 positions match TRBD1. CDR1 MDHEN and CDR2 SYDVKM come from the germline V gene. CDR3 length: 19 amino acids. With 7 bases clipped from V and 6 bases from J, the junction kept 21 bases outside the gene matches. CDR3 protein: CASNSIRPGTGFKAGELFF. DNA for the CDR3: TGTGCCAGCAATTCCATACGTCCCGGGACAGGGTTTAAGGCCGGGGAGCTGTTTTTT.

The chain combines TRBV5-6 with TRBJ2-2, with 9 bases matching TRBD2. The V gene end was trimmed by 0 bases and the J gene end by 4 bases; junction bases not matched to a gene: 4. Germline V gives CDR1 SGHDT, CDR2 YYEEEE. The CDR3 consists of 16 residues. The CDR3 here is CASSLASGKFTGELFF. The CDR3, as DNA: TGTGCCAGCAGCTTGGCTAGCGGGAAATTCACCGGGGAGCTGTTTTTT. The variable domain in full, with the rest retrieved from reference TRBV5-6 and TRBJ2-2, is DAGVTQSPTHLIKTRGQQVTLRCSPKSGHDTVSWYQQALGQGPQFIFQYYEEEERQRGNFPDRFSGHQFPNYSSELNVNALLLGDSALYLCASSLASGKFTGELFFGEGSRLTVL.

The J gene is TRBJ2-5, the V gene TRBV27; 8 nucleotides agree with TRBD1. This CDR3 has 13 amino acids. Per the germline V gene, CDR1 is MNHEY and CDR2 is SMNVEV (reference sequence). The ends lost 10 bases at V and 7 bases at J; junction bases unmatched: 11. This CDR3 reads CATLDRGLATQYF. The CDR3 region has the DNA TGTGCCACCCTAGACAGGGGCCTGGCGACCCAGTACTTC.

The chain uses TRBV12-5 and TRBJ2-1, with 11 bases lining up with TRBD2. V gave up 4 bases and J gave up 5 bases; unmatched junction bases: 7. Germline V gene sequence: CDR1 LGHNT, CDR2 FRNRAP. This CDR3 is built from 16 residues. The CDR3 loop is CASGWTGTSGHNEQFF. The CDR3, as DNA: TGTGCTAGTGGTTGGACCGGGACTAGCGGCCACAATGAGCAGTTCTTC.

In this sample, this clone turned up once. The V and J genes are TRBV5-1 and TRBJ2-7, with D tentatively TRBD2 (6 bases). The germline V gene has CDR1 SGHRS and CDR2 YFSETQ. With 0 bases removed from V and 4 bases from J, the gap between germline ends came to 11 bases. The CDR3 length is 14 residues. Written as DNA, the CDR3 is TGCGCCAGCAGCTTGGGCGGGATTTCATACGAGCAGTACTTC. Encoded protein: CASSLGGISYEQYF.

In this sample, this clone turned up once. CDR3 DNA sequence: TGTGCCAGCAGCGTGGAGGGGTTTTCTGGAAACACCATATATTTT. Translated, it gives CASSVEGFSGNTIYF. The chain combines TRBV9 with TRBJ1-3; D might be TRBD1 (5 bases). The germline V gene encodes CDR1 SGDLS and CDR2 YYNGEE. CDR3 size: 15 residues. The germline V and J ends were trimmed by 2 bases and 1 base, with 10 bases remaining between them.

The J gene is TRBJ2-3, the V gene TRBV9; 13 bases align to TRBD2. With V trimmed by 2 bases and J by 3 bases, 0 bases remained unmatched. The CDR3 has 15 amino acids. CDR1 is SGDLS and CDR2 is YYNGEE in the germline V gene. This CDR3 is CASSVTSGRTDTQYF. DNA for the CDR3: TGTGCCAGCAGCGTGACTAGCGGGAGGACAGATACGCAGTATTTT. Looking up the rest from reference TRBV9 and TRBJ2-3 gives the full variable domain: DSGVTQTPKHLITATGQRVTLRCSPRSGDLSVYWYQQSLDQGLQFLIQYYNGEERAKGNILERFSAQQFPDLHSELNLSSLELGDSALYFCASSVTSGRTDTQYFGPGTRLTVL.

This CDR3 reads CASSRGTSGSPVAKNIQYF. CDR3 nucleotide sequence: TGTGCCAGCAGCCGAGGGACTAGCGGGAGTCCCGTAGCCAAAAACATTCAGTACTTC. The chain couples TRBV7-2 to TRBJ2-4; 14 bases are shared with TRBD2. The V and J ends lost 5 bases and 0 bases, in that order; junction bases with no gene match: 9. Germline assignment: CDR1 SGHTA and CDR2 FQGNSA. The CDR3 runs to 19 residues.

The DNA for the CDR3 is TGCGCCAGCAGCTTGTACTCGAACACTGAAGCTTTCTTT. This translates into CASSLYSNTEAFF. The J gene is TRBJ1-1, the V gene TRBV5-1; D is uncertain. In germline, CDR1 is SGHRS, CDR2 YFSETQ. The CDR3 runs 13 residues. V shed 1 base and J shed 1 base, with 5 bases lying between them.

V and J are TRBV28 and TRBJ1-5; 7 positions match TRBD1. From germline, CDR1 is MDHEN and CDR2 SYDVKM. There are 13 residues in the CDR3. V dropped 7 bases and J dropped 2; count of bases not matched to a gene: 2. As DNA, the CDR3 is TGTGCCAGCACCACAGGGGGCAATCAGCCCCAGCATTTT. Protein sequence: CASTTGGNQPQHF.

This clone occurred once. The chain combines TRBV6-1 with TRBJ2-3; D ambiguous. This CDR3 is built from 14 residues. V lost 1 base and J 8 bases, leaving 13 bases between the germline ends. In germline, CDR1 is MNHNS, CDR2 SASEGT. The CDR3 bases are TGTGCCAGCAGTGAAGGTACGGAGATAGCTACGCAGTATTTT. Protein: CASSEGTEIATQYF.

The chain recombines TRBV19 with TRBJ2-1; unclear D gene. This CDR3 contains 13 residues. CDR1 is LNHDA, CDR2 SQIVND, per germline (reference sequence). The V end lost 7 bases, the J end lost 7 bases, and 14 bases lay between the germline ends. CDR3: CASIESMENEQFF. In DNA form, the CDR3 reads TGTGCCAGTATTGAGAGTATGGAAAATGAGCAGTTCTTC.

The genes are TRBV7-9 and TRBJ2-7, with 8 positions matching TRBD1. Germline V CDR1 and CDR2: SEHNR, FQNEAQ (reference sequence). V lost 5 bases, J lost 2 bases, and 5 bases stayed unmatched. This CDR3 has 14 residues. CDR3 DNA sequence: TGTGCCAGCAGCACCGGACAGGGCCCCTACGAGCAGTACTTC. It is translated as CASSTGQGPYEQYF.

V is TRBV6-1 and J is TRBJ1-4, with a weak D call TRBD1 (5 bases). Germline V gene sequence: CDR1 MNHNS, CDR2 SASEGT. The V end was cut by 4 bases, the J end by 4 bases, with 19 bases between. The CDR3 loop spans 17 amino acids. In nucleotides, the CDR3 is TGTGCCAGCAGTGTAATAACCAACAGGCGGATTAATGAAAAACTGTTTTTT. Its protein is CASSVITNRRINEKLFF.

The rearrangement joins TRBV27 to TRBJ2-7; TRBD2 agrees at 9 bases. Germline loops: CDR1 MNHEY, CDR2 SMNVEV (reference sequence). The CDR3 covers 16 residues. V shed 4 bases and J 6 bases; nucleotides not matched to a gene: 13. In DNA form, the CDR3 reads TGTGCCAGCAGTTCCACCAGCGCGGGAGGGCCAAGCGAGCAGTACTTC. It is translated as CASSSTSAGGPSEQYF.

The chain joins TRBV7-9 to TRBJ2-1; the match to TRBD2 covers 7 bases. The CDR3 totals 15 residues. The V segment lost 5 bases and the J segment 1 base; nucleotides outside the gene matches: 5. Germline V CDR1 and CDR2: SEHNR, FQNEAQ (reference sequence). The CDR3: CASSRGEGSYNEQFF. DNA for the CDR3: TGTGCCAGCAGCCGCGGGGAGGGGTCCTACAATGAGCAGTTCTTC.

The chain joins TRBV19 to TRBJ2-7, with TRBD1 identical over 9 bases. Looked up from germline, CDR1 is LNHDA and CDR2 is SQIVND (reference sequence). This CDR3 contains 14 residues. Losses at the gene ends were 5 bases for V and 2 bases for J; bases not matched to a gene: 4. The CDR3 DNA reads as TGTGCCAGTAGTCCGGGACAGGGACCCTACGAGCAGTACTTC. Translation: CASSPGQGPYEQYF.

V is TRBV4-1 and J is TRBJ2-1; 10 bases align to TRBD2. Germline V CDR1 and CDR2: MGHRA, YSYEKL. The junction had 13 bases not matched to a gene; V was cut back by 0 bases and J by 2 bases. This CDR3 is built from 20 residues. The CDR3 region is CASSQETSGRAYVAYNEQFF. DNA of the CDR3: TGCGCCAGCAGCCAAGAGACAAGCGGGAGGGCCTACGTCGCCTACAATGAGCAGTTCTTC.

The rearrangement joins TRBV5-4 to TRBJ1-4, with 11 bases identical to TRBD1. Germline CDR1 reads SGHNT; CDR2 reads YYREEE (reference sequence). The CDR3 sequence is 16 residues long. Trimming removed 0 bases from V and 6 bases from J; junction bases left unmatched: 4. The CDR3 nucleotides read TGTGCCAGCAGCTTGGTCCCGGGACAGGGGGATGAAAAACTGTTTTTT. It is translated as CASSLVPGQGDEKLFF.